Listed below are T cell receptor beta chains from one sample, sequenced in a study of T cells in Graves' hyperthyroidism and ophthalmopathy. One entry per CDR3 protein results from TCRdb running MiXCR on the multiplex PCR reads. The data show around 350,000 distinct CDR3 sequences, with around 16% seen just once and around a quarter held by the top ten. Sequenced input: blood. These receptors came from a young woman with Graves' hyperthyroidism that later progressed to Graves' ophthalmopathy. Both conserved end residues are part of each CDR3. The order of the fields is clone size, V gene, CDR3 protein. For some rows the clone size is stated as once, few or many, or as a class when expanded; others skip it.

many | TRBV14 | CASSQVGTFDTQYF
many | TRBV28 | CASSFQGANTGELFF
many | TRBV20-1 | CSARKGDSYEQYF
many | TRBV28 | CASNIRGGRGEAFF
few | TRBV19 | CASSITAYNEQFF
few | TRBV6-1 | CASSTQRTSGRALNEQFF
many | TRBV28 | CASSLGMGNEQFF
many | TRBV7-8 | CASSALSTQYF
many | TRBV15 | CATSRLGGSRGNEQFF
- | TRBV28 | CASKSGDTDTQYF
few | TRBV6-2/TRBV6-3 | CASSYGGGPYNEQFF